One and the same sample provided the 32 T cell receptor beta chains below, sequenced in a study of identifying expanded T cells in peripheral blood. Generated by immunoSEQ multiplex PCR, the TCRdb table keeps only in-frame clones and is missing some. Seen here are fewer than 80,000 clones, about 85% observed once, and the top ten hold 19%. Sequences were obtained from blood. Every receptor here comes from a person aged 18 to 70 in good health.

CDR3 loop: CAIKAGDIYNEQFF. The CDR3 DNA is TGTGCCATCAAAGCGGGAGATATCTACAATGAGCAGTTCTTC. V is TRBV10-3 and J is TRBJ2-1, with TRBD2 matching 8 bases. CDR1 is ENHRY, CDR2 SYGVKD, per germline. Trimming cost V 7 bases and J 3 bases; bases outside gene matches: 5. The CDR3 has 14 amino acids.

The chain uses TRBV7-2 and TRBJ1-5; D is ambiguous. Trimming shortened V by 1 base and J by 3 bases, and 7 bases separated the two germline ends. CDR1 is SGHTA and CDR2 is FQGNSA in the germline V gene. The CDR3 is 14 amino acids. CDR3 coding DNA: TGTGCCAGCAGCTTAGGGTTAAACAATCAGCCCCAGCATTTT. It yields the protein CASSLGLNNQPQHF.

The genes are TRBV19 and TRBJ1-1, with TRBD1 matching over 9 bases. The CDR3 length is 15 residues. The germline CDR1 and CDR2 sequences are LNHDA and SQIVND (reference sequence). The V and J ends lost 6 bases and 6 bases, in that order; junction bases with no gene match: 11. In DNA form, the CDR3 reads TGTGCCAGTAGCCGGGGGGACAGGGCATTCTCTGAAGCTTTCTTT. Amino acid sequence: CASSRGDRAFSEAFF.

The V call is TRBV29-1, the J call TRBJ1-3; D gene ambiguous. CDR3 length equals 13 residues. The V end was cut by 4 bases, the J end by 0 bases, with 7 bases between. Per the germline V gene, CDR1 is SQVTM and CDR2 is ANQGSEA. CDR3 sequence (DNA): TGCAGCGTTGTGGCTGGCTCTGGAAACACCATATATTTT. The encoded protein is CSVVAGSGNTIYF.

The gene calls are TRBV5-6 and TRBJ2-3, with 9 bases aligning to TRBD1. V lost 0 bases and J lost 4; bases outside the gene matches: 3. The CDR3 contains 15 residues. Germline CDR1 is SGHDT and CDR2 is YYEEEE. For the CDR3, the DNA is TGTGCCAGCAGCTTGGCGGGACAGGGTGCAGATACGCAGTATTTT. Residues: CASSLAGQGADTQYF. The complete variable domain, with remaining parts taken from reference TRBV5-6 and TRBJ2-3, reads DAGVTQSPTHLIKTRGQQVTLRCSPKSGHDTVSWYQQALGQGPQFIFQYYEEEERQRGNFPDRFSGHQFPNYSSELNVNALLLGDSALYLCASSLAGQGADTQYFGPGTRLTVL.

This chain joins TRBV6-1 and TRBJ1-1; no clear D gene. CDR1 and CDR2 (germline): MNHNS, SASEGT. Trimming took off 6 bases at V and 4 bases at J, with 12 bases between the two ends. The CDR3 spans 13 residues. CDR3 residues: CASSPRSPTEAFF. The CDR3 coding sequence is TGTGCCAGCAGCCCCCGGTCCCCCACTGAAGCTTTCTTT.

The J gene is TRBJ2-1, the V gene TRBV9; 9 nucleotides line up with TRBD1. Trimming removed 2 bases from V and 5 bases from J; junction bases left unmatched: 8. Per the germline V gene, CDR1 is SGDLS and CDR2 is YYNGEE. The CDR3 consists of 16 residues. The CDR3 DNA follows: TGTGCCAGCAGCGTGATGGGACAGGGAACTAACAATGAGCAGTTCTTC. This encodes CASSVMGQGTNNEQFF. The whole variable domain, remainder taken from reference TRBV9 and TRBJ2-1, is DSGVTQTPKHLITATGQRVTLRCSPRSGDLSVYWYQQSLDQGLQFLIQYYNGEERAKGNILERFSAQQFPDLHSELNLSSLELGDSALYFCASSVMGQGTNNEQFFGPGTRLTVL.

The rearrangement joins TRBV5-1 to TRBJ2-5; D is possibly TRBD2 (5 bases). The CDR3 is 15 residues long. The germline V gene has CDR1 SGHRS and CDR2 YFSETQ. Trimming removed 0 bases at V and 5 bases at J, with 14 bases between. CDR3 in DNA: TGCGCCAGCAGCTTGGTAGGACTGGGAGCGGAGACCCAGTACTTC. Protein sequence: CASSLVGLGAETQYF. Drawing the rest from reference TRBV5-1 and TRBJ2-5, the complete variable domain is KAGVTQTPRYLIKTRGQQVTLSCSPISGHRSVSWYQQTPGQGLQFLFEYFSETQRNKGNFPGRFSGRQFSNSRSEMNVSTLELGDSALYLCASSLVGLGAETQYFGPGTRLLVL.

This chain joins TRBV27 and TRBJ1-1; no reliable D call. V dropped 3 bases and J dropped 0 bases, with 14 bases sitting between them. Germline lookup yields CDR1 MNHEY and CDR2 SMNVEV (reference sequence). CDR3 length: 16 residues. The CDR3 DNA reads TGTGCCAGCAGTTTCGCCGGGGTCACCATGAACACTGAAGCTTTCTTT. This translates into CASSFAGVTMNTEAFF.

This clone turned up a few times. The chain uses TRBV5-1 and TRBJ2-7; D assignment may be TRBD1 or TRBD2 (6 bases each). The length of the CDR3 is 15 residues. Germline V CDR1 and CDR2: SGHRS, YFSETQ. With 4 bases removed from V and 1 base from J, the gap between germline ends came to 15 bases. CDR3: CASSKGGSDSYEQYF. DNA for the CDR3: TGCGCCAGCAGCAAAGGGGGGAGCGATTCCTACGAGCAGTACTTC.

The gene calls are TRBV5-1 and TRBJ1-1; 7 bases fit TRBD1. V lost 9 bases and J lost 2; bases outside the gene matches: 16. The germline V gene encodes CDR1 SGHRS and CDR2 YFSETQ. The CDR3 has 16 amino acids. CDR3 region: CANYTGDLTDNTEAFF. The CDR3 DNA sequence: TGCGCCAACTATACAGGGGATTTAACGGACAACACTGAAGCTTTCTTT.

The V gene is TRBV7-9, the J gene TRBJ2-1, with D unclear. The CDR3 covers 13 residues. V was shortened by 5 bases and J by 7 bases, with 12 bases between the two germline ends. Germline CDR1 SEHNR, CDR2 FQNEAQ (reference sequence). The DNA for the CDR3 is TGTGCCAGCAGCCCGGAAAGTCAAAATGAGCAGTTCTTC. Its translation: CASSPESQNEQFF. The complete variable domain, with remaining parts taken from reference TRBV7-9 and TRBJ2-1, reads DTGVSQNPRHKITKRGQNVTFRCDPISEHNRLYWYRQTLGQGPEFLTYFQNEAQLEKSRLLSDRFSAERPKGSFSTLEIQRTEQGDSAMYLCASSPESQNEQFFGPGTRLTVL.

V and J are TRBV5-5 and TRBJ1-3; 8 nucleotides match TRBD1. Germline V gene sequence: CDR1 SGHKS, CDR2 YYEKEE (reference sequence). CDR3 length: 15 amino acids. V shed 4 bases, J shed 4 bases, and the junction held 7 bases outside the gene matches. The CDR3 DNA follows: TGTGCCAGCAGCCTCAGGACAGGGTACGGAAACACCATATATTTT. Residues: CASSLRTGYGNTIYF.

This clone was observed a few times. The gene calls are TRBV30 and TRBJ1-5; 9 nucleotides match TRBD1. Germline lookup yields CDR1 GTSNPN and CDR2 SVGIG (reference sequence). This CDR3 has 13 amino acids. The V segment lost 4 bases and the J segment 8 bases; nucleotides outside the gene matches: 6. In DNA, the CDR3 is TGTGCCTGGACATCGGACAGGGGAGAGCCCCAGCATTTT. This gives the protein CAWTSDRGEPQHF.

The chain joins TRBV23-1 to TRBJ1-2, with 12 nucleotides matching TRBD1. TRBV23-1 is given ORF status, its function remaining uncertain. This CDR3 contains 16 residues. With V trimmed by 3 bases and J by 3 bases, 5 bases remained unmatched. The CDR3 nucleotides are TGCGCCAGCAGTCAGCGGGACAGGGGGCTCGACTATGGCTACACCTTC. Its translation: CASSQRDRGLDYGYTF.

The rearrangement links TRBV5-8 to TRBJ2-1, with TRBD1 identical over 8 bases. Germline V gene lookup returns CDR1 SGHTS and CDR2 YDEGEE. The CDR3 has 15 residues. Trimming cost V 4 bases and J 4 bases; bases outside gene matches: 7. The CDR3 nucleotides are TGTGCCAGCAGCCTGACAGGGGCTCGGTACAATGAGCAGTTCTTC. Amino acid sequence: CASSLTGARYNEQFF.

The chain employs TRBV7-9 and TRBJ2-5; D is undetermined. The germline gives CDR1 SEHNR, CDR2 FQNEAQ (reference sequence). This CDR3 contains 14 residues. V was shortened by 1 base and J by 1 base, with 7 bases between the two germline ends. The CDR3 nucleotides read TGTGCCAGCAGCTTAGAGGAAGGCCAAGAGACCCAGTACTTC. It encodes CASSLEEGQETQYF.

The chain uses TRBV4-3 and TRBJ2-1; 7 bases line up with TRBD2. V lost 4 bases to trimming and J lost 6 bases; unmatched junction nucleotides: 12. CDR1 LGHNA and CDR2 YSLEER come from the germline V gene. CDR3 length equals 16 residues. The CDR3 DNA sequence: TGCGCCAGCAGCCGACAAAGCGGGGAGCTTTTCAATGAGCAGTTCTTC. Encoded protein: CASSRQSGELFNEQFF.

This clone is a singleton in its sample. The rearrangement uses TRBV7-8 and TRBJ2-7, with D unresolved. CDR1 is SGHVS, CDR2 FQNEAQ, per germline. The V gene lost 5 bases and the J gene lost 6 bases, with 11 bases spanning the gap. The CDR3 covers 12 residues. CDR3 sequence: CASSLRRGEQYF. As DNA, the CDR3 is TGTGCCAGCAGCCTAAGGCGTGGCGAGCAGTACTTC.

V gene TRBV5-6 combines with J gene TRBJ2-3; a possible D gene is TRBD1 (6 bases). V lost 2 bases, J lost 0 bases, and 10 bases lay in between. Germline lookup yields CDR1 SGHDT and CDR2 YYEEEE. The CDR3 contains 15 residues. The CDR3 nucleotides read TGTGCCAGCAGCTTCGGGACAACGAGCACAGATACGCAGTATTTT. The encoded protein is CASSFGTTSTDTQYF.

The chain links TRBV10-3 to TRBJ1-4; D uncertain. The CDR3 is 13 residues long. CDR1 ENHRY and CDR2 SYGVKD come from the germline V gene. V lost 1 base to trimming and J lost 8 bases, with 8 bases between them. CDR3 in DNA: TGTGCCATCAGTGAGTTCCTGGGGGAAAAACTGTTTTTT. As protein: CAISEFLGEKLFF.

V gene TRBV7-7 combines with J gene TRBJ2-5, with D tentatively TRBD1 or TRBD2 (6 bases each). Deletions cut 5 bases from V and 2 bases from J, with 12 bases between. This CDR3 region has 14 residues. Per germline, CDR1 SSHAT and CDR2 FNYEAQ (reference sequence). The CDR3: CASSRTGRQETQYF. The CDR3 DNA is TGTGCCAGCAGCCGAACAGGGAGGCAAGAGACCCAGTACTTC.

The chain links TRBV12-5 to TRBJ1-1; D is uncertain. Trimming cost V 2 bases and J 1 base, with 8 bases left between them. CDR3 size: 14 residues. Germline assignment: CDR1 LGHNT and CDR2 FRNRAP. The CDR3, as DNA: TGTGCTAGTGGTTTGAAAACCGCGAACACTGAAGCTTTCTTT. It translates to CASGLKTANTEAFF.

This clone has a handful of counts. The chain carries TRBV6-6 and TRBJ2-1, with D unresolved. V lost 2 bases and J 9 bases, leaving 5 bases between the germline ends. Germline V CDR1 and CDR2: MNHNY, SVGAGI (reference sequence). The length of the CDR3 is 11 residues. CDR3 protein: CASSYPPEQFF. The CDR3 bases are TGTGCCAGCAGTTACCCACCTGAGCAGTTCTTC.

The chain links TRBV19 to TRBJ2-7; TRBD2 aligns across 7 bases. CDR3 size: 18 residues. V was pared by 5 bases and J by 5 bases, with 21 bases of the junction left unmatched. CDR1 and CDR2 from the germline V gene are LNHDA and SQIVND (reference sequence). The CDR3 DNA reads TGTGCCAGTAGTCTTTCGGCACGAATGGGGAGCGGGACCCACGAGCAGTACTTC. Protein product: CASSLSARMGSGTHEQYF.

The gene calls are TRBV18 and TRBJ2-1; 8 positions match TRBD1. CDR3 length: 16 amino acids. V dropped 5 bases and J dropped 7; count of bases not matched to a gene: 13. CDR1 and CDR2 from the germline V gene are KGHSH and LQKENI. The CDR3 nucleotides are TGTGCCAGCTCAAGACAGAGAGACAGGGGTCCGAATGAGCAGTTCTTC. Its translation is CASSRQRDRGPNEQFF.

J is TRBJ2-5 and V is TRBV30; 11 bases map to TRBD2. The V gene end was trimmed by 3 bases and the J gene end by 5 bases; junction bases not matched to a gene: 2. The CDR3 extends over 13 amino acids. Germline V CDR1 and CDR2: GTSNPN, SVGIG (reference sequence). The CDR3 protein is CAWRLAGVETQYF. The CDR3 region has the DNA TGTGCCTGGAGACTAGCGGGGGTGGAGACCCAGTACTTC.

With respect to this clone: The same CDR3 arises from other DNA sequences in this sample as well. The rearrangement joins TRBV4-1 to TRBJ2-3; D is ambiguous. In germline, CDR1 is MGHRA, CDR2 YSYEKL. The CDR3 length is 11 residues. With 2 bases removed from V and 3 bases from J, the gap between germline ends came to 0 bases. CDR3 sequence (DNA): TGCGCCAGCAGCCAAACAGATACGCAGTATTTT. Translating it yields CASSQTDTQYF.

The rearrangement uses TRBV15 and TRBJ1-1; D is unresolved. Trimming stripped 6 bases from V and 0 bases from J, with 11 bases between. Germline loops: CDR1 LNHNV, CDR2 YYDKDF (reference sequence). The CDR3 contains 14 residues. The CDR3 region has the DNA TGTGCCACCAGACAAGGGCTTCTGAACACTGAAGCTTTCTTT. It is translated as CATRQGLLNTEAFF.

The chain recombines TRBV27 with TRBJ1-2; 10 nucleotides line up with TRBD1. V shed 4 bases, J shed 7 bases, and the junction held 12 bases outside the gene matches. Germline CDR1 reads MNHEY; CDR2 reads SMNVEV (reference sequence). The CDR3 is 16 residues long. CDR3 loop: CASSSPMGQGSAGYTF. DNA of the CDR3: TGTGCCAGCAGTTCCCCAATGGGACAGGGGTCGGCTGGCTACACCTTC.

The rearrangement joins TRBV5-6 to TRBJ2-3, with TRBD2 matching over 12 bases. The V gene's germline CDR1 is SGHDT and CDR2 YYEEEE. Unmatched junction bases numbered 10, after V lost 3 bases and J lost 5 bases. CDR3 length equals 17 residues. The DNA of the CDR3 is TGTGCCAGCAGCTCGCCGACTAGCGGGGGTTATGGAGATACGCAGTATTTT. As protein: CASSSPTSGGYGDTQYF.

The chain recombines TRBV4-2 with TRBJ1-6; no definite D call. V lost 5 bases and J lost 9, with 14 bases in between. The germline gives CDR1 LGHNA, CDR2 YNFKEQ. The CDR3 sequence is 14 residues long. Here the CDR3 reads CASSLGLIGSPLHF. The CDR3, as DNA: TGTGCCAGCAGCTTGGGCTTGATTGGTTCACCCCTCCACTTT.